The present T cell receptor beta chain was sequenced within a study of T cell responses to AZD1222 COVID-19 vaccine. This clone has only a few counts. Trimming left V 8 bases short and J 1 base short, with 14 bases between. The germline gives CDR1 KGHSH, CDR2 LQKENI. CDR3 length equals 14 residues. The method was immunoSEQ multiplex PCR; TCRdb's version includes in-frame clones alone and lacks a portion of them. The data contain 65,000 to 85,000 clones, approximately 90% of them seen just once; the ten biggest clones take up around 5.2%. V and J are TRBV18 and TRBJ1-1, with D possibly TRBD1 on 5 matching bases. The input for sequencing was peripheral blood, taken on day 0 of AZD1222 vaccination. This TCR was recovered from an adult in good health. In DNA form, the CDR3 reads TGTGCCAGCAGACTCGGGGCGGGGAACACTGAAGCTTTCTTT. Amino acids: CASRLGAGNTEAFF.